These 13 T cell receptor beta chains came from one sample sequenced in a study of T cells after posttransplantation cyclophosphamide. Using immunoSEQ multiplex PCR, the repertoire was profiled, and TCRdb retains in-frame clones only, with some absent. The sample includes over 20,000 clones, approximately 83% seen only once; the top ten take less than 2.5%. Controls had myeloablative marrow grafts with methotrexate and calcineurin inhibitor, sampled at 1 year. This specimen was PBMCs, taken about 400 days after allogeneic stem cell transplant with calcineurin inhibitor and methotrexate. The receptors here all came from a female patient younger than 45 who received an allogeneic stem cell transplant from an unrelated donor, was CMV-positive, and had acute and chronic GVHD. Some of the T cells may derive from the graft donor.

As concerns this clone: One end of the junction is discordant with germline, which a read error may explain. The chain has TRBV5-4 and TRBJ2-1; 12 bases match TRBD2. This CDR3 is 14 amino acids long. Germline lookup yields CDR1 SGHNT and CDR2 YYREEE (reference sequence). The CDR3 DNA sequence: TGTGCCAGCAGCTTGGCCGGCCTAGCGGGAGGGTGGGTCTTC. Translating it yields CASSLAGLAGGWVF.

J is TRBJ2-3 and V is TRBV5-4; TRBD2 aligns across 8 bases. With V trimmed by 1 base and J by 4 bases, 5 bases remained unmatched. The CDR3 is 15 residues long. Germline-derived CDR1 and CDR2 are SGHNT and YYREEE (reference sequence). CDR3 DNA sequence: TGTGCCAGCAGCTTGTCGGCGGGAGGCCCAGATACGCAGTATTTT. Translated: CASSLSAGGPDTQYF.

This clone appeared a single time. CDR3 coding DNA: TGTGCCAGCTCACCAATATATGGACCTACTAGCTCCTACGAGCAGTACTTC. Residues: CASSPIYGPTSSYEQYF. The chain has TRBV18 and TRBJ2-7; D is possibly TRBD2 (5 bases). Per the germline V gene, CDR1 is KGHSH and CDR2 is LQKENI. The CDR3 covers 17 residues. V was trimmed by 2 bases and J by 0 bases, leaving 17 bases between them.

This clone was detected once. The chain combines TRBV7-2 with TRBJ2-5, with a weak D call TRBD1 (5 bases). The CDR3 consists of 13 residues. The germline V gene has CDR1 SGHTA and CDR2 FQGNSA. The ends were cut back, 1 base at V and 4 bases at J, with 7 bases in the middle. CDR3 amino acids: CASSLGQRETQYF. The CDR3 coding sequence is TGTGCCAGCAGCTTAGGACAGAGAGAGACCCAGTACTTC.

The table lists this clone with a count of one. The genes are TRBV20-1 and TRBJ1-2; D gene ambiguous. The germline V gene encodes CDR1 DFQATT and CDR2 SNEGSKA (reference sequence). CDR3 length: 10 amino acids. Trimming stripped 6 bases from V and 8 bases from J, with 10 bases between. The CDR3 DNA is TGCAGTGCCCGAGGGCAGGGCTACACCTTC. Encoded protein: CSARGQGYTF.

The chain carries TRBV5-1 and TRBJ2-7; no clear D gene. Germline assignment: CDR1 SGHRS and CDR2 YFSETQ. The CDR3 has 13 residues. Trimming removed 2 bases from V and 6 bases from J, with 12 bases in between. This CDR3 is CASSFSLYSEQYF. DNA of the CDR3: TGCGCCAGCAGCTTTAGTCTCTATTCCGAGCAGTACTTC. The entire variable domain, with the rest obtained from reference TRBV5-1 and TRBJ2-7, is as follows: KAGVTQTPRYLIKTRGQQVTLSCSPISGHRSVSWYQQTPGQGLQFLFEYFSETQRNKGNFPGRFSGRQFSNSRSEMNVSTLELGDSALYLCASSFSLYSEQYFGPGTRLTVT.

This clone was picked up one time. The genes are TRBV30 and TRBJ1-2, with 7 bases aligning to TRBD1. V trimming: 5 bases; J trimming: 8 bases; junction bases outside the gene matches: 11. The CDR3 loop spans 13 amino acids. CDR1 is GTSNPN, CDR2 SVGIG, per germline (reference sequence). The CDR3 DNA sequence: TGTGCCTGGCCGCAGACAGGGAAGGGAGGCTACACCTTC. It codes for CAWPQTGKGGYTF. Based on the CDR3 plus reference TRBV30 and TRBJ1-2, the full variable domain is SQTIHQWPATLVQPVGSPLSLECTVEGTSNPNLYWYRQAAGRGLQLLFYSVGIGQISSEVPQNLSASRPQDRQFILSSKKLLLSDSGFYLCAWPQTGKGGYTFGSGTRLTVV.

This clone was observed once. The gene calls are TRBV29-1 and TRBJ1-2; TRBD1 matches 10 bases. Germline assignment: CDR1 SQVTM and CDR2 ANQGSEA. The CDR3 extends over 14 amino acids. J lost 4 bases, V lost 4 bases, and 6 bases had no gene match. The CDR3 here is CSVAPDRGGYGYTF. CDR3 bases: TGCAGCGTTGCCCCGGACAGGGGGGGCTATGGCTACACCTTC. The complete variable domain, with remaining parts taken from reference TRBV29-1 and TRBJ1-2, reads SAVISQKPSRDICQRGTSLTIQCQVDSQVTMMFWYRQQPGQSLTLIATANQGSEATYESGFVIDKFPISRPNLTFSTLTVSNMSPEDSSIYLCSVAPDRGGYGYTFGSGTRLTVV.

Only one count was recorded for this clone. The V gene is TRBV5-1, the J gene TRBJ2-2; D is undetermined. This CDR3 region has 15 residues. V gave up 0 bases and J gave up 0 bases, with 6 bases separating them. Per germline, CDR1 SGHRS and CDR2 YFSETQ. CDR3 coding DNA: TGCGCCAGCAGCTTGGGGGCTGCGAACACCGGGGAGCTGTTTTTT. As protein: CASSLGAANTGELFF.

The V and J genes are TRBV19 and TRBJ2-7; TRBD2 matches at 10 bases. The CDR3 sequence is 14 residues long. J gave up 6 bases and V 3 bases, and 5 bases lay outside the gene matches. Germline V gives CDR1 LNHDA, CDR2 SQIVND (reference sequence). The CDR3 nucleotides are TGTGCCAGTAGTATGGGGACTAGCGTCCTCGAGCAGTACTTC. Amino acids: CASSMGTSVLEQYF.

The chain combines TRBV13 with TRBJ2-5; tentative D call: TRBD2 (5 bases). The CDR3 consists of 13 residues. V was shortened by 3 bases and J by 5 bases, with 10 bases between the two germline ends. Germline CDR1 reads PRHDT; CDR2 reads FYEKMQ (reference sequence). CDR3 amino acids: CASSFAGYETQYF. CDR3 in DNA: TGTGCCAGCAGCTTCGCGGGTTACGAGACCCAGTACTTC. The full variable domain, in which reference TRBV13 and TRBJ2-5 provide the parts outside the CDR3, is AAGVIQSPRHLIKEKRETATLKCYPIPRHDTVYWYQQGPGQDPQFLISFYEKMQSDKGSIPDRFSAQQFSDYHSELNMSSLELGDSALYFCASSFAGYETQYFGPGTRLLVL.

This clone was found once. This rearrangement joins TRBV12-5 to TRBJ2-3; D is unresolved. The CDR3 sequence is 14 residues long. Germline lookup yields CDR1 LGHNT and CDR2 FRNRAP. Trimming removed 3 bases from V and 5 bases from J, with 12 bases in between. For the CDR3, the DNA is TGTGCTAGTGGTTTACCCCTAGAGGAAGATACGCAGTATTTT. Translated, it gives CASGLPLEEDTQYF.

This chain uses TRBV28 with TRBJ2-7; D remains ambiguous. Germline V lookup: CDR1 MDHEN, CDR2 SYDVKM. V lost 9 bases to trimming and J lost 0 bases, with 12 bases between them. This CDR3 spans 13 amino acids. This chain's CDR3 is CASMQAPSYEQYF. CDR3 coding DNA: TGTGCCAGTATGCAAGCCCCCTCCTACGAGCAGTACTTC.